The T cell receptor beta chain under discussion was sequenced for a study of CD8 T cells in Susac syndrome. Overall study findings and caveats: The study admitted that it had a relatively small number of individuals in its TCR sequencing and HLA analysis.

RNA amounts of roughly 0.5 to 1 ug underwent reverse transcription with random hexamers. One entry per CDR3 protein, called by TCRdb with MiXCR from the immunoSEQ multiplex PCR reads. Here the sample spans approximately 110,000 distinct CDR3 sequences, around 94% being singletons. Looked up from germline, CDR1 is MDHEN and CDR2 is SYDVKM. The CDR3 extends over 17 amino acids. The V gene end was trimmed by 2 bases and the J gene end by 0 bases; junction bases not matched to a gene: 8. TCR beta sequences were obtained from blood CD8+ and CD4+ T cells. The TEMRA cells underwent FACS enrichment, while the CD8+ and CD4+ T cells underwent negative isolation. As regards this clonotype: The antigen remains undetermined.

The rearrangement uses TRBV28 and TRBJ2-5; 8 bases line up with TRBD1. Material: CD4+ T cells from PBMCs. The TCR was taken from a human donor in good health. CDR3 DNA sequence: TGTGCCAGCAGTTTACCCAGTGGACAGGGACACCAAGAGACCCAGTACTTC. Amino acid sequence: CASSLPSGQGHQETQYF.